The T cell receptor beta chain under discussion was sequenced for a study of cytomegalovirus exposure and HLA in healthy donors. The PCR was carried out with 60 Vbeta primers and 13 Jbeta primers. Using immunoSEQ multiplex PCR, the repertoire was profiled, and TCRdb retains in-frame clones only, with some absent. Among about 160,000 clones listed, roughly three quarters were seen once. With 1 base removed from V and 2 bases from J, the gap between germline ends came to 8 bases. CDR3 length: 14 residues. Germline V lookup: CDR1 SEHNR, CDR2 FQNEAQ (reference sequence). Sequenced material: PBMCs. The receptor's source is a man in his forties in good health and CMV-seropositive. This chain links TRBV7-9 with TRBJ2-5; TRBD2 might be the D (6 bases). This CDR3 is CASSLGRGQETQYF. CDR3 bases: TGTGCCAGCAGCTTAGGGAGGGGACAAGAGACCCAGTACTTC. Full variable domain (outside the CDR3, taken from reference TRBV7-9 and TRBJ2-5): DTGVSQNPRHKITKRGQNVTFRCDPISEHNRLYWYRQTLGQGPEFLTYFQNEAQLEKSRLLSDRFSAERPKGSFSTLEIQRTEQGDSAMYLCASSLGRGQETQYFGPGTRLLVL.